A single sample gave rise to the 5 T cell receptor beta chains below, sequenced in a study of T-cell memory formation after mild COVID-19. TCRdb passed the 5' RACE reads through MiXCR, listing each CDR3 protein once. The table includes 350,000 to 450,000 distinct CDR3 sequences, 14% detected once. The sequenced sample was PBMCs or a T cell subset sorted from them (not recorded which). The receptors shown here come from a man aged 18-30 years who had mild COVID-19 (a few samples of this study predate the infection). Cell type and time point are not known.

The chain is built from TRBV20-1 and TRBJ2-5; D uncertain. The CDR3 covers 13 residues. The germline CDR1 and CDR2 sequences are DFQATT and SNEGSKA (reference sequence). Trimming removed 3 bases from V and 5 bases from J, with 13 bases in between. CDR3 DNA: TGCAGTGCTAGTGGAGCTAGTATCGAGACCCAGTACTTC. Protein sequence: CSASGASIETQYF.

This clonotype was recorded many times. The chain links TRBV20-1 to TRBJ2-3; D remains ambiguous. V shed 0 bases and J shed 2 bases, with 6 bases lying between them. This CDR3 region has 13 residues. The germline V gene has CDR1 DFQATT and CDR2 SNEGSKA (reference sequence). The DNA for the CDR3 is TGCAGTGCTAGAGAGGCCAACACAGATACGCAGTATTTT. Translation gives CSAREANTDTQYF.

This clonotype was seen more than once but under ten times. This chain uses TRBV10-1 with TRBJ2-7, with D perhaps TRBD1 (6 bases). V was shortened by 3 bases and J by 2 bases, with 14 bases between the two germline ends. The CDR3 is 15 residues long. Germline CDR1 WNHNN, CDR2 SYGVQD (reference sequence). CDR3 sequence reads: CASSEGQNLPYEQYV. In DNA form, the CDR3 reads TGCGCCAGCAGTGAAGGACAGAACTTACCCTACGAGCAGTACGTC.

This clonotype was seen repeatedly, ten times or more. The CDR3 here is CASSSADHSNQPQHF. The CDR3 nucleotides read TGTGCCAGCAGCTCTGCAGACCATAGCAATCAGCCCCAGCATTTT. The chain carries TRBV7-9 and TRBJ1-5; D remains unclear. Germline assignment: CDR1 SEHNR and CDR2 FQNEAQ (reference sequence). The CDR3 has 15 amino acids. Trimming took 4 bases from V and 0 from J, leaving 10 bases between them.

This chain uses TRBV12-3 or TRBV12-4 with TRBJ2-7; the match to TRBD2 covers 7 bases. This CDR3 spans 18 amino acids. V shed 5 bases and J 5 bases; nucleotides not matched to a gene: 21. This CDR3 is CASSPLDKRSGDYDEQYF. The CDR3 nucleotides read TGTGCCAGCAGTCCGCTCGACAAGAGAAGCGGGGATTACGACGAGCAGTACTTC.